The 22 T cell receptor beta chains below were found in one sample sequenced in a study of CD8 T cells in Susac syndrome. An input of roughly 0.5 to 1 ug of RNA was subjected to reverse transcription using random hexamers. TCRdb independently ran MiXCR on the immunoSEQ multiplex PCR reads; one entry per CDR3 protein. The sample lists a few hundred thousand distinct CDR3 sequences; about 94% were seen once. The sequencing input was CD8+ T cells from PBMCs. These receptors were taken from a human donor with multiple sclerosis.

The chain links TRBV3-1 to TRBJ2-2; TRBD2 matches at 10 bases. Germline CDR1 reads LGHDT; CDR2 reads YNNKEL (reference sequence). V lost 1 base and J lost 3; bases outside the gene matches: 8. This CDR3 is built from 18 residues. The CDR3 sequence is CASSQVGLAGADTGELFF. In DNA form, the CDR3 reads TGTGCCAGCAGCCAAGTGGGGCTAGCGGGAGCAGACACCGGGGAGCTGTTTTTT.

The CDR3 DNA is TGTGCCAGCAGCCCTCTCAGGGGCATCACGGTTGAAGCTTTCTTT. This encodes CASSPLRGITVEAFF. V gene TRBV7-6 combines with J gene TRBJ1-1, with a possible D match to TRBD1 (6 bases). The CDR3 sequence is 15 residues long. The V end lost 5 bases, the J end lost 7 bases, and 20 bases lay between the germline ends. Germline CDR1 reads SGHVS; CDR2 reads FNYEAQ.

The V and J genes are TRBV12-3 or TRBV12-4 and TRBJ2-2; 9 bases map to TRBD2. The CDR3 extends over 12 amino acids. J gave up 6 bases and V 8 bases, and 1 base lay outside the gene matches. CDR3 sequence: CASVAGAGELFF. For the CDR3, the DNA is TGTGCCAGCGTAGCGGGAGCCGGGGAGCTGTTTTTT.

The J gene is TRBJ2-3, the V gene TRBV9; D uncertain. V shed 0 bases and J shed 1 base, with 3 bases lying between them. Germline V lookup: CDR1 SGDLS, CDR2 YYNGEE. The CDR3 is made up of 13 amino acids. The DNA for the CDR3 is TGTGCCAGCAGCGTAGGGGGCACAGATACGCAGTATTTT. Translation gives CASSVGGTDTQYF.

The chain joins TRBV9 to TRBJ2-1; D remains unclear. The ends were cut back, 0 bases at V and 6 bases at J, with 13 bases in the middle. Germline V gene data show CDR1 as SGDLS and CDR2 as YYNGEE. The CDR3 contains 15 residues. CDR3 sequence: CASSVGSSITNEQFF. CDR3 bases: TGTGCCAGCAGCGTAGGAAGCAGTATAACCAATGAGCAGTTCTTC.

The chain uses TRBV7-9 and TRBJ2-7; D not resolved. Germline V gene lookup returns CDR1 SEHNR and CDR2 FQNEAQ (reference sequence). CDR3 length: 13 amino acids. Trimming left V 0 bases short and J 4 bases short, with 7 bases between. CDR3: CASSLASNYEQYF. The DNA of the CDR3 is TGTGCCAGCAGCTTAGCCTCTAATTACGAGCAGTACTTC.

This chain uses TRBV7-8 with TRBJ1-6; D is possibly TRBD1 (5 bases). This CDR3 region has 15 residues. The V gene's germline CDR1 is SGHVS and CDR2 FQNEAQ. V lost 1 base to trimming and J lost 6 bases, with 10 bases between them. CDR3 DNA sequence: TGTGCCAGCAGCTTAGAGCGGCAGGGTAATTCACCCCTCCACTTT. Amino acid sequence: CASSLERQGNSPLHF.

J is TRBJ1-2 and V is TRBV6-5, with D possibly being TRBD1 (6 bases). The germline V gene has CDR1 MNHEY and CDR2 SVGAGI. The CDR3 is made up of 15 amino acids. V was cut by 0 bases and J by 4 bases, with 12 bases left in between. CDR3: CASSYSTGTGYGYTF. CDR3 nucleotides: TGTGCCAGCAGTTACTCAACAGGGACCGGCTATGGCTACACCTTC.

V gene TRBV7-8 combines with J gene TRBJ2-5; the D gene is possibly TRBD2 (5 bases). Germline V gene sequence: CDR1 SGHVS, CDR2 FQNEAQ. The CDR3 has 16 residues. The V and J ends lost 5 bases and 9 bases respectively, with 25 bases between them. The CDR3: CASSPPEARGPGSQYF. The CDR3 bases are TGTGCCAGCAGCCCCCCCGAAGCTAGAGGGCCCGGATCCCAGTACTTC.

The chain employs TRBV28 and TRBJ2-3; 9 positions match TRBD2. The junction had 0 bases not matched to a gene; V was cut back by 1 base and J by 1 base. Germline-derived CDR1 and CDR2 are MDHEN and SYDVKM. CDR3 length equals 15 residues. CDR3 nucleotide sequence: TGTGCCAGCAGTTTATCTAGCGGGGGCACAGATACGCAGTATTTT. Translating gives CASSLSSGGTDTQYF.

V and J are TRBV30 and TRBJ2-7; 8 bases are shared with TRBD1. Per the germline V gene, CDR1 is GTSNPN and CDR2 is SVGIG (reference sequence). The length of the CDR3 is 13 residues. V lost 1 base to trimming and J lost 2 bases; unmatched junction nucleotides: 1. The CDR3 sequence: CAWSETGAYEQYF. CDR3 nucleotide sequence: TGTGCCTGGAGTGAGACAGGGGCCTACGAGCAGTACTTC.

This chain joins TRBV9 and TRBJ1-2; maybe TRBD1 (5 bases). V gave up 5 bases and J gave up 8 bases, with 7 bases separating them. CDR1 and CDR2 (germline): SGDLS, YYNGEE. CDR3 size: 10 residues. The CDR3 spells CASRGDGYTF. In nucleotides, the CDR3 is TGTGCCAGCAGGGGGGACGGCTACACCTTC.

The rearrangement uses TRBV5-4 and TRBJ2-3; TRBD2 matches at 9 bases. The CDR3 length is 15 residues. The trim removed 4 bases at V and 3 bases at J, leaving 6 bases unmatched. Looked up from germline, CDR1 is SGHNT and CDR2 is YYREEE (reference sequence). The CDR3 is CASSTGLALTDTQYF. For the CDR3, the DNA is TGTGCCAGCAGCACAGGACTAGCGCTGACAGATACGCAGTATTTT.

This clonotype showed up just once. The chain uses TRBV11-2 and TRBJ2-1, with a tentative D call TRBD1 (6 bases). The CDR3 is 13 residues long. Germline V gene lookup returns CDR1 SGHAT and CDR2 FQNNGV. V gave up 3 bases and J gave up 5 bases, with 8 bases separating them. This CDR3 reads CASSFGQHNEQFF. CDR3 in DNA: TGTGCCAGCAGCTTCGGACAGCACAATGAGCAGTTCTTC.

The rearrangement joins TRBV18 to TRBJ2-5, with 7 bases that match TRBD1. Trimming took 3 bases from V and 2 from J; bases not matched to a gene: 0. Germline loops: CDR1 KGHSH, CDR2 LQKENI. The CDR3 runs to 13 residues. The CDR3 nucleotides read TGTGCCAGCTCACCCAGGGGGCAAGAGACCCAGTACTTC. It specifies CASSPRGQETQYF.

The chain combines TRBV7-9 with TRBJ2-5; perhaps TRBD2 as D (5 bases). V was clipped by 7 bases and J by 2 bases, with 14 bases between them. Germline CDR1 SEHNR, CDR2 FQNEAQ (reference sequence). This CDR3 has 14 amino acids. The DNA of the CDR3 is TGTGCCAGCACCCAATCCGGGATACAAGAGACCCAGTACTTC. Amino acid sequence: CASTQSGIQETQYF.

The J gene is TRBJ1-2, the V gene TRBV20-1; D is perhaps TRBD1 (5 bases). From germline, CDR1 is DFQATT and CDR2 SNEGSKA (reference sequence). The CDR3 runs to 14 residues. V dropped 0 bases and J dropped 4 bases, with 12 bases sitting between them. The CDR3 bases are TGCAGTGCTAGAGATGGGACTCCGGGCTATGGCTACACCTTC. Protein sequence: CSARDGTPGYGYTF.

V usage is TRBV7-9 and J usage is TRBJ2-7; 7 bases agree with TRBD2. This CDR3 comprises 15 residues. The V and J ends lost 5 bases and 5 bases, in that order; junction bases with no gene match: 12. Looked up from germline, CDR1 is SEHNR and CDR2 is FQNEAQ (reference sequence). CDR3 sequence: CASSATGGRRNEQYF. The CDR3 DNA follows: TGTGCCAGCAGCGCCACTGGCGGGAGAAGAAACGAGCAGTACTTC.

This chain links TRBV9 with TRBJ2-3; D is unclear. Trimming pared 1 base from V and 2 bases from J, leaving 8 bases between. The CDR3 covers 14 residues. Germline V lookup: CDR1 SGDLS, CDR2 YYNGEE. The CDR3: CASSVWGTTDTQYF. CDR3 sequence (DNA): TGTGCCAGCAGCGTATGGGGTACCACAGATACGCAGTATTTT.

This clonotype was seen once. The V call is TRBV19, the J call TRBJ1-1; 7 bases agree with TRBD1. This CDR3 contains 13 residues. J lost 6 bases, V lost 3 bases, and 4 bases had no gene match. Germline V gene lookup returns CDR1 LNHDA and CDR2 SQIVND (reference sequence). The CDR3 bases are TGTGCCAGTAGTATCGCAGGGGGGTCTGAAGCTTTCTTT. Its translation is CASSIAGGSEAFF.

DNA for the CDR3: TGTGCCAGCAGCCCGCCGGACAGCGAGACTATGAACACTGAAGCTTTCTTT. Translated, it gives CASSPPDSETMNTEAFF. The genes are TRBV7-9 and TRBJ1-1, with D perhaps TRBD1 (6 bases). Germline assignment: CDR1 SEHNR and CDR2 FQNEAQ (reference sequence). Trimming shortened V by 5 bases and J by 0 bases, and 19 bases separated the two germline ends. CDR3 size: 17 residues.

In DNA form, the CDR3 reads TGTGCCACAATGACTAGCGGGAGATCCTACGAGCAGTACTTC. It specifies CATMTSGRSYEQYF. The rearrangement links TRBV5-4 to TRBJ2-7; the match to TRBD2 covers 12 bases. The CDR3 spans 14 residues. Germline CDR1 and CDR2: SGHNT and YYREEE (reference sequence). Trimming cost V 9 bases and J 1 base; bases outside gene matches: 5.